Listed below are T cell receptor beta chains from one sample, sequenced in a study of T cell clusters in autoimmune cytopenias. TCRdb reprocessed the multiplex PCR reads; each CDR3 protein has one entry and no DNA is given. This table lists 2,500 to 3,500 distinct CDR3 sequences. The same specimen was also included in a second study, on T cell repertoires in aging, cancer and after chemotherapy.

Sample: peripheral blood. The source of these receptors is a human donor with an autoimmune cytopenia or autoimmune hepatitis (not recorded which). Both conserved end residues are part of each CDR3. Not every row has a clone size; where given, it reads once, few, many or a size class.

J: TRBJ2-5
V: TRBV6-2/TRBV6-3
size: medium-sized
CDR3: CASRTWETQYF

J: TRBJ1-2
V: TRBV5-4
size: -
CDR3: CASSLVVRGDGYTF

J: TRBJ2-2
V: TRBV11-3
size: large
CDR3: CASGRAGRGASTGELFF

J: TRBJ2-1
V: TRBV11-3
size: medium-sized
CDR3: CASSKGGHNEQFF

J: TRBJ2-5
V: TRBV13
size: -
CDR3: CASSYRETQYF

J: TRBJ2-1
V: TRBV2
size: -
CDR3: CASSVGTRGSGEQFF

J: TRBJ2-2
V: TRBV19
size: large
CDR3: CASYSGANTGELFF

J: TRBJ2-3
V: TRBV6-5
size: medium-sized
CDR3: CASSLGLSADTQYF

J: TRBJ2-3
V: TRBV5-1
size: -
CDR3: CASSLVGNTDTQYF

J: TRBJ2-5
V: TRBV29-1
size: medium-sized
CDR3: CSVTGPTRGIQETQYF

J: TRBJ2-7
V: TRBV29-1
size: medium-sized
CDR3: CSVTTGGPQYF

J: TRBJ1-5
V: TRBV10-3
size: -
CDR3: CAISSGALSNQPQHF

J: TRBJ1-4
V: TRBV6-1
size: medium-sized
CDR3: CASSQTTGTHEKLFF

J: TRBJ1-6
V: TRBV6-2/TRBV6-3
size: -
CDR3: CASRPGTGVLHF

J: TRBJ1-4
V: TRBV6-1
size: medium-sized
CDR3: CASSSGTATNEKLFF

J: TRBJ2-4
V: TRBV18
size: -
CDR3: CASSPPGGGKGNIQYF

J: TRBJ1-5
V: TRBV6-6
size: -
CDR3: CASSEDRSGNQPQHF

J: TRBJ2-1
V: TRBV10-3
size: -
CDR3: CAISDPGLAVPYNEQFF

J: TRBJ2-1
V: TRBV30
size: medium-sized
CDR3: CAWSLWRGLGNEQFF

J: TRBJ2-1
V: TRBV29-1
size: large
CDR3: CSARRASAYNEQFF